The T cell receptor beta chain under discussion was sequenced for a study of monozygotic twins with inflammatory bowel disease. The study, taken as a whole, reports: Distinguishing T cell subtypes was not possible.

cDNA was produced in eight separate reactions per sample. Both TCRalpha and TCRbeta cDNA were subjected to two nested PCRs lasting roughly 16 and 10 cycles. TCRdb reprocessed the 5' RACE reads and reports one entry per CDR3 protein, with no DNA. The specimen's table records 200,000 to 250,000 distinct CDR3 sequences. CDR1 and CDR2 (germline): LNHNV, YYDKDF (reference sequence). CDR3 length: 15 residues. Comment on this clonotype: Its antigen is not identified.

The V call is TRBV15, the J call TRBJ2-3; TCRdb's assignment of TRBD1 cannot be checked, as there is no DNA. Sequencing used blood. The source is a human donor with ulcerative colitis or Crohn's disease, or a healthy co-twin of an affected twin (not recorded which). CDR3: CATSRESGTVDTQYF. The complete variable domain, with remaining parts taken from reference TRBV15 and TRBJ2-3, reads DAMVIQNPRYQVTQFGKPVTLSCSQTLNHNVMYWYQQKSSQAPKLLFHYYDKDFNNEADTPDNFQSRRPNTSFCFLDIRSPGLGDTAMYLCATSRESGTVDTQYFGPGTRLTVL.